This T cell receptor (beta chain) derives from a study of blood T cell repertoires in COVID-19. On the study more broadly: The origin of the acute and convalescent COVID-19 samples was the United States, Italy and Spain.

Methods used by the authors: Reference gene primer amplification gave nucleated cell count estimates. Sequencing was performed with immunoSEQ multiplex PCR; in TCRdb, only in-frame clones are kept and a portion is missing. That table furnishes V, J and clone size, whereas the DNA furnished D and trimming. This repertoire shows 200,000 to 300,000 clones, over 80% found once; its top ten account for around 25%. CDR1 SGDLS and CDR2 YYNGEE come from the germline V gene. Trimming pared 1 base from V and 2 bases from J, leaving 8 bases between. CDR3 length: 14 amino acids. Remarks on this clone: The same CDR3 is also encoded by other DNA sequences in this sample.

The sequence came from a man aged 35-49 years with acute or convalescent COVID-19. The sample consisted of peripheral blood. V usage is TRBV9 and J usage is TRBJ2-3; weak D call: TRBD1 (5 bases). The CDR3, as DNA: TGTGCCAGCAGCGTAAAAGGGGACACAGATACGCAGTATTTT. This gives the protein CASSVKGDTDTQYF.